Presented here are 27 T cell receptor beta chains from one specimen sequenced in a study of CD8+ T cells in alopecia areata. Sequencing used cDNA as its template, made by extracting RNA and reverse transcribing it. Here immunoSEQ multiplex PCR was the method, and the copy in TCRdb shows in-frame clones only, minus some. The sample holds 150,000 to 200,000 clones; 50% to 70% are singletons and the top ten take around 15%. This sample comprised CD4+ T cells sorted from blood, obtained at week 0. These receptors all stem from a human donor with alopecia areata.

This clone came up once. V usage is TRBV5-1 and J usage is TRBJ2-6, with D possibly TRBD1 on 6 matching bases. The CDR3 length is 19 residues. Deletions cut 0 bases from V and 0 bases from J, with 16 bases between. Germline assignment: CDR1 SGHRS and CDR2 YFSETQ. Here the CDR3 DNA reads TGCGCCAGCAGCTTGGAACCCCAAACAGGGATCTCTGGGGCCAACGTCCTGACTTTC. Protein: CASSLEPQTGISGANVLTF.

This clone is a singleton in its sample. The chain carries TRBV18 and TRBJ2-7, with D unresolved. Trimming left V 3 bases short and J 2 bases short, with 11 bases between. The CDR3 consists of 14 residues. The germline gives CDR1 KGHSH, CDR2 LQKENI. This chain's CDR3 is CASSPRQNTYEQYF. DNA for the CDR3: TGTGCCAGCTCACCCCGACAAAATACCTACGAGCAGTACTTC. Filled out from reference TRBV18 and TRBJ2-7, the complete variable domain reads NAGVMQNPRHLVRRRGQEARLRCSPMKGHSHVYWYRQLPEEGLKFMVYLQKENIIDESGMPKERFSAEFPKEGPSILRIQQVVRGDSAAYFCASSPRQNTYEQYFGPGTRLTVT.

The CDR3 region is CASSLTQNEKLFF. CDR3 sequence (DNA): TGCGCCAGCAGCCTAACCCAGAACGAAAAACTGTTTTTT. V usage is TRBV4-1 and J usage is TRBJ1-4; no clear D gene. V was shortened by 4 bases and J by 8 bases, with 11 bases between the two germline ends. The CDR3 has 13 amino acids. Germline V lookup: CDR1 MGHRA, CDR2 YSYEKL.

The chain joins TRBV4-1 to TRBJ2-7; D possibly uses TRBD1 or TRBD2 (5 bases each). CDR3 length equals 15 residues. Germline CDR1 reads MGHRA; CDR2 reads YSYEKL. V shed 5 bases and J shed 0 bases, with 14 bases lying between them. In nucleotides, the CDR3 is TGCGCCAGCAGCTTAACCGGGACGAACTCCTACGAGCAGTACTTC. As protein: CASSLTGTNSYEQYF.

This clone came up once. The chain recombines TRBV6-6 with TRBJ1-1; 8 bases agree with TRBD1. With 6 bases clipped from V and 3 bases from J, the junction kept 6 bases outside the gene matches. In germline, CDR1 is MNHNY, CDR2 SVGAGI (reference sequence). The CDR3 has 14 residues. The DNA for the CDR3 is TGTGCCAGCAGCACCTACAGGGGGGACACTGAAGCTTTCTTT. This translates into CASSTYRGDTEAFF.

This clone was seen more than once but under ten times. The chain carries TRBV6-5 and TRBJ2-2; D call uncertain. Germline CDR1 MNHEY, CDR2 SVGAGI. There are 15 residues in the CDR3. Trimming took off 3 bases at V and 7 bases at J, with 15 bases between the two ends. The CDR3 reads CASSYQADKGGELFF. Written as DNA, the CDR3 is TGTGCCAGCAGTTATCAAGCAGATAAAGGCGGGGAGCTGTTTTTT.

The CDR3 DNA follows: TGTGCCAGCAGCCTACTCAATGAGCAGTTCTTC. It yields the protein CASSLLNEQFF. The rearrangement joins TRBV4-2 to TRBJ2-1; D is unresolved. The germline V gene encodes CDR1 LGHNA and CDR2 YNFKEQ. V was cut by 4 bases and J by 6 bases, with 4 bases left in between. CDR3 length equals 11 residues.

The chain joins TRBV4-1 to TRBJ1-3; 8 bases agree with TRBD1. CDR3 length: 15 amino acids. Germline V gene lookup returns CDR1 MGHRA and CDR2 YSYEKL. V shed 4 bases and J 9 bases; nucleotides not matched to a gene: 11. CDR3 region: CASSRSQDRASTIYF. CDR3 bases: TGCGCCAGCAGCCGAAGCCAGGACAGGGCGTCCACCATATATTTT.

The chain joins TRBV7-9 to TRBJ1-2; D perhaps matches TRBD1 (5 bases). Germline V gene data show CDR1 as SEHNR and CDR2 as FQNEAQ (reference sequence). Trimming took off 4 bases at V and 14 bases at J, with 20 bases between the two ends. CDR3 length: 13 amino acids. The CDR3 region is CASSSELPDTGTF. The CDR3 DNA reads TGTGCCAGCAGCTCCGAGCTACCGGACACTGGTACCTTC. Filled out from reference TRBV7-9 and TRBJ1-2, the complete variable domain reads DTGVSQNPRHKITKRGQNVTFRCDPISEHNRLYWYRQTLGQGPEFLTYFQNEAQLEKSRLLSDRFSAERPKGSFSTLEIQRTEQGDSAMYLCASSSELPDTGTFGSGTRLTVV.

The rearrangement joins TRBV30 to TRBJ2-7; maybe TRBD1 (6 bases). Germline CDR1 reads GTSNPN; CDR2 reads SVGIG (reference sequence). The CDR3 runs to 11 residues. With 5 bases removed from V and 7 bases from J, the gap between germline ends came to 12 bases. DNA for the CDR3: TGTGCCTGGGGACAGTACTCAGAGCAGTACTTC. It encodes CAWGQYSEQYF.

The rearrangement links TRBV7-2 to TRBJ2-4, with TRBD1 matching 8 bases. V trimming: 5 bases; J trimming: 7 bases; junction bases outside the gene matches: 4. Germline values: CDR1 SGHTA, CDR2 FQGNSA. This CDR3 spans 13 amino acids. CDR3 DNA sequence: TGTGCCAGCAGCCCCCGGACAGGGAACATTCAGTACTTC. Its translation is CASSPRTGNIQYF.

The chain has TRBV7-9 and TRBJ2-3; 7 bases match TRBD1. This CDR3 comprises 16 residues. Trimming took 7 bases from V and 3 from J; bases not matched to a gene: 13. Germline V CDR1 and CDR2: SEHNR, FQNEAQ (reference sequence). For the CDR3, the DNA is TGTGCCAGCACCATCGTGACAGGGAAGAGGACAGATACGCAGTATTTT. Encoded protein: CASTIVTGKRTDTQYF.

This chain uses TRBV7-8 with TRBJ1-4; D call uncertain. The V end was cut by 5 bases, the J end by 5 bases, with 15 bases between. CDR3 length equals 15 residues. Germline V CDR1 and CDR2: SGHVS, FQNEAQ. The CDR3 here is CASSVGLSRNEKLFF. CDR3 sequence (DNA): TGTGCCAGCAGCGTGGGCTTATCCCGGAATGAAAAACTGTTTTTT.

The chain carries TRBV29-1 and TRBJ2-7; D may be TRBD2 (5 bases). Per the germline V gene, CDR1 is SQVTM and CDR2 is ANQGSEA. The CDR3 is made up of 12 amino acids. V lost 6 bases, J lost 4 bases, and 13 bases lay in between. As DNA, the CDR3 is TGCAGCGTCGCACTAGGGAGTTACGAGCAGTACTTC. Translation: CSVALGSYEQYF.

V is TRBV29-1 and J is TRBJ1-1; 8 bases agree with TRBD1. Germline trimming cut 6 bases from V and 3 bases from J; bases unmatched to any gene: 9. CDR1 SQVTM and CDR2 ANQGSEA come from the germline V gene. The CDR3 is 14 amino acids. The CDR3 DNA is TGCAGCGTCGGCAGGGGGCTGTGGTACACTGAAGCTTTCTTT. It specifies CSVGRGLWYTEAFF.

V gene TRBV5-1 combines with J gene TRBJ2-7, with 7 bases identical to TRBD1. CDR3 length equals 13 residues. Germline CDR1 and CDR2: SGHRS and YFSETQ. Unmatched junction bases numbered 9, after V lost 5 bases and J lost 7 bases. The CDR3 region has the DNA TGCGCCAGCAGAGGGGACAGCCCTTGGGAGCAGTACTTC. Protein: CASRGDSPWEQYF.

The J gene is TRBJ2-5, the V gene TRBV4-1; 8 bases fit TRBD1. V lost 4 bases and J lost 2; bases outside the gene matches: 6. Per germline, CDR1 MGHRA and CDR2 YSYEKL. The CDR3 is 15 residues long. DNA of the CDR3: TGCGCCAGCAGCCCTCAGGGGGCCCGGCAAGAGACCCAGTACTTC. Translated: CASSPQGARQETQYF.

Only a few counts were recorded for this clone. CDR3 sequence reads: CAINARGPQETQYF. DNA for the CDR3: TGTGCCATCAATGCCCGGGGCCCCCAAGAGACCCAGTACTTC. The chain joins TRBV10-3 to TRBJ2-5; D possibly matches TRBD1 or TRBD2 (5 bases each). CDR1 ENHRY and CDR2 SYGVKD come from the germline V gene. Trimming removed 7 bases from V and 1 base from J, with 13 bases in between. CDR3 size: 14 residues.

In DNA form, the CDR3 reads TGTGCCTGGAGATTCGGCAGCGAAAAACTGTTTTTT. Its protein is CAWRFGSEKLFF. The chain links TRBV30 to TRBJ1-4; D is uncertain. This CDR3 is built from 12 residues. Germline CDR1 reads GTSNPN; CDR2 reads SVGIG (reference sequence). The V end was cut by 3 bases, the J end by 8 bases, with 10 bases between.

This sequence joins TRBV30 and TRBJ2-3; TRBD2 aligns across 7 bases. Trimming removed 0 bases from V and 9 bases from J; junction bases left unmatched: 9. The V gene's germline CDR1 is GTSNPN and CDR2 SVGIG (reference sequence). The CDR3 extends over 14 amino acids. The CDR3 DNA reads TGTGCCTGGAGTGTACAGCGGGGTCCTGGGACGCAGTATTTT. It encodes CAWSVQRGPGTQYF. The whole variable domain, remainder taken from reference TRBV30 and TRBJ2-3, is SQTIHQWPATLVQPVGSPLSLECTVEGTSNPNLYWYRQAAGRGLQLLFYSVGIGQISSEVPQNLSASRPQDRQFILSSKKLLLSDSGFYLCAWSVQRGPGTQYFGPGTRLTVL.

The CDR3 nucleotides are TGCGCCAGCAGTCAATCTTCAGGGGTGGCGAACACTGAAGCTTTCTTT. Amino acids: CASSQSSGVANTEAFF. This chain uses TRBV23-1 with TRBJ1-1; D might be TRBD1 (6 bases). TRBV23-1 is treated as an ORF (open reading frame) with a function not yet certain. This CDR3 has 16 residues. V was cut by 0 bases and J by 1 base, with 12 bases left in between.

The V call is TRBV4-1, the J call TRBJ2-3; 9 nucleotides align to TRBD2. This CDR3 has 16 amino acids. In germline, CDR1 is MGHRA, CDR2 YSYEKL. V dropped 3 bases and J dropped 0; count of bases not matched to a gene: 4. CDR3: CASSHEGLASTDTQYF. The CDR3 nucleotides are TGCGCCAGCAGCCATGAAGGACTAGCGAGCACAGATACGCAGTATTTT.

This clone was seen only a few times. The rearrangement joins TRBV29-1 to TRBJ2-5, with TRBD1 matching 7 bases. The J call is doubtful: the DNA matches TRBJ2-7 better. Germline V lookup: CDR1 SQVTM, CDR2 ANQGSEA. CDR3 length equals 11 residues. Here the CDR3 reads CSVGTGHEQYF. The DNA of the CDR3 is TGCAGCGTTGGGACAGGCCACGAGCAGTACTTC.

The chain links TRBV18 to TRBJ2-7; D unresolved. V was clipped by 3 bases and J by 4 bases, with 13 bases between them. Germline CDR1 is KGHSH and CDR2 is LQKENI. This CDR3 is built from 14 residues. The CDR3 bases are TGTGCCAGCTCACCCCCCGGCCCCGGGTACGAGCAGTACTTC. Its translation is CASSPPGPGYEQYF.

This clone was detected only a few times. The gene calls are TRBV7-9 and TRBJ2-5; the D gene is possibly TRBD2 (6 bases). Germline loops: CDR1 SEHNR, CDR2 FQNEAQ (reference sequence). CDR3 size: 13 residues. Between the trimmed V and J ends, which lost 2 bases and 5 bases, there was a span of 9 bases. The CDR3 here is CASSLLSGETQYF. In DNA form, the CDR3 reads TGTGCCAGCAGCTTATTGAGCGGGGAGACCCAGTACTTC. The variable domain in full, with the rest retrieved from reference TRBV7-9 and TRBJ2-5, is DTGVSQNPRHKITKRGQNVTFRCDPISEHNRLYWYRQTLGQGPEFLTYFQNEAQLEKSRLLSDRFSAERPKGSFSTLEIQRTEQGDSAMYLCASSLLSGETQYFGPGTRLLVL.

V and J are TRBV30 and TRBJ2-3; no reliable D call. CDR1 GTSNPN and CDR2 SVGIG come from the germline V gene (reference sequence). This CDR3 has 11 amino acids. The germline V and J ends were trimmed by 5 bases and 0 bases, with 3 bases remaining between them. The CDR3 region is CAWASTDTQYF. The CDR3 nucleotides read TGTGCCTGGGCTAGCACAGATACGCAGTATTTT. The variable domain in full, with the rest retrieved from reference TRBV30 and TRBJ2-3, is SQTIHQWPATLVQPVGSPLSLECTVEGTSNPNLYWYRQAAGRGLQLLFYSVGIGQISSEVPQNLSASRPQDRQFILSSKKLLLSDSGFYLCAWASTDTQYFGPGTRLTVL.

The chain links TRBV29-1 to TRBJ2-7; 8 positions match TRBD2. Trimming at V came to 4 bases and at J to 2 bases, leaving 10 bases not matched to a gene. The CDR3 is 15 residues long. Germline V gene lookup returns CDR1 SQVTM and CDR2 ANQGSEA. The CDR3 nucleotides read TGCAGCGTTGCCCCCTCTCGGCGGGGGGCCTACGAGCAGTACTTC. It translates to CSVAPSRRGAYEQYF.